A single sample is the source of the 28 T cell receptor beta chains below, sequenced in a study of blood T cell repertoires in COVID-19. Data came from immunoSEQ multiplex PCR; TCRdb stores just in-frame clones and leaves some out. The table includes just under 350,000 clones, around 91% detected once. The specimen was peripheral blood. These receptor sequences come from a woman aged 18-29 years who had recovered from COVID-19.

The rearrangement uses TRBV3-1 (or the pseudogene TRBV3-2) and TRBJ2-7; D gene ambiguous. Trimming removed 10 bases at V and 6 bases at J, with 7 bases between. The CDR3 is made up of 9 amino acids. Per germline, CDR1 LGHDT and CDR2 YNNKEL (reference sequence). The CDR3 DNA is TGTGCCACCCCCAGCGAGCAGTACGTC. It translates to CATPSEQYV.

The chain couples TRBV12-2 to TRBJ2-1; the table's D call, TRBD2, has no DNA check behind it. TRBV12-2 is listed as a pseudogene. This CDR3 region has 17 residues. DNA of the CDR3: TGTGCAAGTCGCTTAGCGACTAGCGGGCTTACCTACAATGAGCAGTTCTTC. As protein: CASRLATSGLTYNEQFF.

The chain carries TRBV4-3 and TRBJ1-5, with TRBD1 matching over 9 bases. With V trimmed by 0 bases and J by 2 bases, 11 bases remained unmatched. The CDR3 runs 19 residues. CDR1 and CDR2 from the germline V gene are LGHNA and YSLEER. The CDR3 loop reads CASSQDDRQGGERNQPQHF. CDR3 sequence (DNA): TGCGCCAGCAGCCAAGATGATCGACAGGGGGGCGAACGCAATCAGCCCCAGCATTTT.

The chain is built from TRBV27 and TRBJ1-5; no firm D call. Germline values: CDR1 MNHEY, CDR2 SMNVEV (reference sequence). The CDR3 totals 15 residues. Deletions cut 2 bases from V and 3 bases from J, with 11 bases between. The CDR3 here is CASSLIAGNNQPQHF. CDR3 in DNA: TGTGCCAGCAGTTTAATAGCGGGTAACAATCAGCCCCAGCATTTT.

The V call is TRBV15, the J call TRBJ2-1; TRBD2 aligns across 10 bases. Germline V gene data show CDR1 as LNHNV and CDR2 as YYDKDF (reference sequence). Trimming took 1 base from V and 1 from J; bases not matched to a gene: 13. The CDR3 spans 20 residues. The CDR3 loop is CATSRGPRSGRAWSYNEQFF. The CDR3 DNA follows: TGTGCCACCAGCAGAGGCCCGAGGAGCGGGAGGGCCTGGTCCTACAATGAGCAGTTCTTC.

The chain has TRBV19 and TRBJ2-7; D is ambiguous. The CDR3 contains 16 residues. The V and J ends lost 0 bases and 2 bases respectively, with 14 bases between them. Germline values: CDR1 LNHDA, CDR2 SQIVND (reference sequence). This CDR3 reads CASSIDPSQAPYEQYV. The CDR3 DNA reads TGTGCCAGTAGTATAGACCCCTCGCAGGCCCCCTACGAGCAGTACGTC.

The chain's CDR3 is CASSLGGQKSRDTEAFF. The CDR3 bases are TGTGCCAGCAGCTTAGGGGGACAAAAATCTCGGGACACTGAAGCTTTCTTT. The chain combines TRBV7-9 with TRBJ1-1; tentatively, D is TRBD1 (6 bases). Germline V CDR1 and CDR2: SEHNR, FQNEAQ (reference sequence). Trimming took 1 base from V and 3 from J, leaving 18 bases between them. The CDR3 consists of 17 residues.

The V call is TRBV2, the J call TRBJ2-1; no firm D call. The V end lost 8 bases, the J end lost 5 bases, and 16 bases lay between the germline ends. Germline V gene sequence: CDR1 SNHLY, CDR2 FYNNEI. The CDR3 contains 14 residues. CDR3 DNA sequence: TGTGCCAGCGTCTGGCGGCAAACAAACAATGAGCAGTTCTTC. This gives the protein CASVWRQTNNEQFF. Complete variable domain (other parts from reference TRBV2 and TRBJ2-1): EPEVTQTPSHQVTQMGQEVILRCVPISNHLYFYWYRQILGQKVEFLVSFYNNEISEKSEIFDDQFSVERPDGSNFTLKIRSTKLEDSAMYFCASVWRQTNNEQFFGPGTRLTVL.

The chain combines TRBV29-1 with TRBJ2-5, with 8 bases fitting TRBD1. J was trimmed by 4 bases and V by 3 bases; bases with no gene match: 4. CDR1 and CDR2 from the germline V gene are SQVTM and ANQGSEA. This CDR3 contains 13 residues. CDR3 loop: CSVEWTGRETQYF. CDR3 in DNA: TGCAGCGTTGAGTGGACAGGGCGAGAGACCCAGTACTTC.

The rearrangement joins TRBV5-5 to TRBJ1-1, with TRBD1 identical over 7 bases. Germline CDR1 reads SGHKS; CDR2 reads YYEKEE (reference sequence). Unmatched junction bases numbered 12, after V lost 6 bases and J lost 4 bases. This CDR3 contains 15 residues. The CDR3 coding sequence is TGTGCCAGCATTCCCCCCCGGGACAGAGGCACTGAAGCTTTCTTT. It yields the protein CASIPPRDRGTEAFF.

The chain is built from TRBV20-1 and TRBJ1-1; the match to TRBD1 covers 7 bases. This CDR3 spans 11 amino acids. V lost 4 bases, J lost 7 bases, and 3 bases stayed unmatched. Germline V lookup: CDR1 DFQATT, CDR2 SNEGSKA (reference sequence). This CDR3 is CSATGQSEAFF. For the CDR3, the DNA is TGCAGTGCTACGGGACAGAGTGAAGCTTTCTTT.

The rearrangement links TRBV6-5 to TRBJ2-2, with a tentative D call TRBD2 (5 bases). Germline V gene data show CDR1 as MNHEY and CDR2 as SVGAGI. V gave up 6 bases and J gave up 0 bases, with 11 bases separating them. The CDR3 length is 15 residues. The CDR3 loop is CASSLSVTNTGELFF. The CDR3 DNA reads as TGTGCCAGCAGCCTTAGCGTAACGAACACCGGGGAGCTGTTTTTT.

The chain combines TRBV27 with TRBJ1-5; tentatively, D is TRBD1 (6 bases). Trimming left V 2 bases short and J 5 bases short, with 10 bases between. Germline CDR1 MNHEY, CDR2 SMNVEV (reference sequence). The CDR3 covers 14 residues. Written as DNA, the CDR3 is TGTGCCAGCAGTTTAGTGGACAGTGATCAGCCCCAGCATTTT. The encoded protein is CASSLVDSDQPQHF.

This rearrangement joins TRBV12-5 to TRBJ1-5; 7 bases match TRBD1. The V and J ends lost 0 bases and 5 bases, in that order; junction bases with no gene match: 13. CDR3 length: 18 residues. The germline gives CDR1 LGHNT, CDR2 FRNRAP. Written as DNA, the CDR3 is TGTGCTAGTGGTTTGGTAAACAGGGGCTCCCCACATGATCAGCCCCAGCATTTT. Translating gives CASGLVNRGSPHDQPQHF.

This chain joins TRBV11-2 and TRBJ1-1; D gene uncertain. The CDR3 contains 13 residues. Germline V gene sequence: CDR1 SGHAT, CDR2 FQNNGV. Trimming pared 2 bases from V and 6 bases from J, leaving 10 bases between. The CDR3 spells CASSLIAAPEAFF. CDR3 DNA: TGTGCCAGCAGCTTAATCGCTGCGCCTGAAGCTTTCTTT.

Here the CDR3 DNA reads TGCGCCAGCAGCAAAGACAGGGATTGGGGCACAGATACGCAGTATTTT. Translation gives CASSKDRDWGTDTQYF. The J gene is TRBJ2-3, the V gene TRBV5-1, with 7 bases lining up with TRBD1. V gave up 4 bases and J gave up 1 base; unmatched junction bases: 9. Germline CDR1 and CDR2: SGHRS and YFSETQ. The CDR3 has 16 amino acids.

The V call is TRBV9, the J call TRBJ2-1; 9 positions match TRBD2. V was pared by 4 bases and J by 2 bases, with 16 bases of the junction left unmatched. The V gene's germline CDR1 is SGDLS and CDR2 YYNGEE. The CDR3 extends over 19 amino acids. CDR3 region: CASSSRVSGSGVPYNEQFF. Here the CDR3 DNA reads TGTGCCAGCAGCTCCCGTGTTAGCGGGAGTGGTGTACCCTACAATGAGCAGTTCTTC.

The rearrangement uses TRBV2 and TRBJ2-1; TRBD2 agrees at 10 bases. The junction had 2 bases not matched to a gene; V was cut back by 7 bases and J by 8 bases. Germline lookup yields CDR1 SNHLY and CDR2 FYNNEI. The CDR3 length is 12 residues. The CDR3 protein is CASTSGGDEQFF. The CDR3 DNA is TGTGCCAGCACTAGCGGGGGCGATGAGCAGTTCTTC.

This clone was seen more than once but under ten times. V and J are TRBV9 and TRBJ2-5; no definite D call. Germline V CDR1 and CDR2: SGDLS, YYNGEE. The CDR3 covers 12 residues. The V end lost 0 bases, the J end lost 5 bases, and 5 bases lay between the germline ends. CDR3 coding DNA: TGTGCCAGCAGCGTAGACGGGGAGACCCAGTACTTC. It yields the protein CASSVDGETQYF.

The chain combines TRBV19 with TRBJ2-5; 10 nucleotides align to TRBD2. The CDR3 is 16 amino acids. The V gene end was trimmed by 5 bases and the J gene end by 5 bases; junction bases not matched to a gene: 11. CDR1 is LNHDA, CDR2 SQIVND, per germline (reference sequence). In DNA, the CDR3 is TGTGCCAGTAGTCCCGGCAGCGGGAGGGCGGGGGAGACCCAGTACTTC. Translated: CASSPGSGRAGETQYF.

The chain employs TRBV21-1 and TRBJ1-4. TRBV21-1 is shown as a pseudogene. The CDR3 is 16 amino acids. CDR3 nucleotide sequence: TGTGCCAGCAGCAAGCGGACTGCTGCAACTAATGAAAAACTGTTTTTT. This sequence encodes CASSKRTAATNEKLFF.

The chain uses TRBV27 and TRBJ1-4; D is unclear. Germline V gene lookup returns CDR1 MNHEY and CDR2 SMNVEV (reference sequence). The V end lost 3 bases, the J end lost 4 bases, and 9 bases lay between the germline ends. The CDR3 contains 14 residues. The CDR3 DNA sequence: TGTGCCAGCAGTTTTTCGGGGTTTAATGAAAAACTGTTTTTT. It codes for CASSFSGFNEKLFF.

The CDR3 DNA follows: TGTGCCAGCAGTCTCGGACAGGGACAGAGCTCCTATAATTCACCCCTCCACTTT. Protein: CASSLGQGQSSYNSPLHF. The J gene is TRBJ1-6, the V gene TRBV6-6; 8 bases match TRBD1. J was trimmed by 0 bases and V by 5 bases; bases with no gene match: 9. Germline V gives CDR1 MNHNY, CDR2 SVGAGI (reference sequence). The CDR3 spans 18 residues.

This sequence joins TRBV5-4 and TRBJ2-3; weak D call: TRBD2 (5 bases). V gave up 4 bases and J gave up 2 bases, with 14 bases separating them. The CDR3 covers 15 residues. CDR1 and CDR2 from the germline V gene are SGHNT and YYREEE (reference sequence). CDR3 DNA: TGTGCCAGCAGCGAAAAGGACTGGAACACAGATACGCAGTATTTT. This encodes CASSEKDWNTDTQYF.

V gene TRBV4-3 combines with J gene TRBJ2-5; 14 bases line up with TRBD2. The length of the CDR3 is 19 residues. Trimming at V came to 0 bases and at J to 5 bases, leaving 11 bases not matched to a gene. Germline V gene sequence: CDR1 LGHNA, CDR2 YSLEER. CDR3 sequence (DNA): TGCGCCAGCAGCCAAGATCCCCGGGGACTAGCGGGAGTAGATGAGACCCAGTACTTC. This codes for CASSQDPRGLAGVDETQYF.

The chain has TRBV11-2 and TRBJ1-5, with unresolved D. CDR3 length equals 17 residues. Germline V gives CDR1 SGHAT, CDR2 FQNNGV. Trimming took off 1 base at V and 4 bases at J, with 17 bases between the two ends. As DNA, the CDR3 is TGTGCCAGCAGCTTAGGTTTGGCCCCGATTTGGAATCAGCCCCAGCATTTT. Its translation: CASSLGLAPIWNQPQHF.

The V call is TRBV11-3, the J call TRBJ2-3, with 7 positions matching TRBD2. This CDR3 is built from 15 residues. From germline, CDR1 is SGHNT and CDR2 YENEEA. The J segment lost 1 base and the V segment lost 5 bases, leaving 6 bases of the junction unmatched. This CDR3 reads CASSLGLVGTDTQYF. In DNA form, the CDR3 reads TGTGCCAGCAGCCTCGGACTAGTTGGCACAGATACGCAGTATTTT.

This rearrangement joins TRBV18 to TRBJ1-1; perhaps TRBD1 as D (6 bases). V lost 3 bases to trimming and J lost 1 base, with 15 bases between them. Germline V lookup: CDR1 KGHSH, CDR2 LQKENI. The CDR3 spans 16 residues. The CDR3: CASSPQQGETNTEAFF. Written as DNA, the CDR3 is TGTGCCAGCTCACCGCAACAGGGAGAAACGAACACTGAAGCTTTCTTT.